This T cell receptor beta chain was captured by sequencing in a study of CD8 T cells in Susac syndrome. CDR3 size: 13 residues. Trimming pared 2 bases from V and 2 bases from J, leaving 7 bases between. Germline V gene data show CDR1 as SGHNT and CDR2 as YYREEE (reference sequence). Random hexamers were used to reverse transcribe the RNA input (roughly 0.5 to 1 ug). TCR beta CDR3 was amplified by immunoSEQ covering 54 Vbeta and 13 Jbeta. TCRdb reanalysed the immunoSEQ multiplex PCR reads using MiXCR and keeps one entry per CDR3 protein. The sample lists 100,000 to 150,000 distinct CDR3 sequences, about 95% occurring once. Sequencing of TCR beta was undertaken in CD8+ and CD4+ T cells derived from blood. Controls were healthy donors chosen to match patients in age and sex. Isolation of CD8+ and CD4+ T cells was performed negatively, whereas enrichment of TEMRA cells was done by FACS.

V usage is TRBV5-4 and J usage is TRBJ1-2, with D possibly being TRBD1 (5 bases). Sequencing was done on a sample of CD4+ T cells from PBMCs. This TCR was sampled from a human donor in good health. CDR3 in amino acids: CASSFGGNYGYTF. The CDR3 bases are TGTGCCAGCAGCTTTGGGGGGAACTATGGCTACACCTTC. The variable domain in full, with the rest retrieved from reference TRBV5-4 and TRBJ1-2, is ETGVTQSPTHLIKTRGQQVTLRCSSQSGHNTVSWYQQALGQGPQFIFQYYREEENGRGNFPPRFSGLQFPNYSSELNVNALELDDSALYLCASSFGGNYGYTFGSGTRLTVV.